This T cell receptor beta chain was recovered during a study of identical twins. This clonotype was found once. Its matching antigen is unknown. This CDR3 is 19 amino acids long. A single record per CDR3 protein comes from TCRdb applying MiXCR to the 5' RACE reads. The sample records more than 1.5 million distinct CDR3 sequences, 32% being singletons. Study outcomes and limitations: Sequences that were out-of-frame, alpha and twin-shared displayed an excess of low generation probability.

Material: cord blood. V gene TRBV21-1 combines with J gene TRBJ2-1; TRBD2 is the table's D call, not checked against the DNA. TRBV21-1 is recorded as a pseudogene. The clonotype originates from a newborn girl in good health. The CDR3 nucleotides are TGTGCCAGCAGCAAAGCATTGGGGAGGAGCACAGCTAAATACAATGAGCAGTTCTTC. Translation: CASSKALGRSTAKYNEQFF.